This is a list of T cell receptor beta chains from one sample in a study of blood T cell repertoires in COVID-19. This table comes from immunoSEQ multiplex PCR, and its TCRdb copy is limited to in-frame clones, with some not included. The sample yields about 39,000 clones, approximately 80% seen once. Sequencing input: peripheral blood. The receptors were sampled from a human donor in a cohort sampled during active or convalescent COVID-19. The donor label of this sample is uncertain. Both conserved end residues are trimmed from each CDR3. Fields, in order: D gene, V gene, J gene, CDR3 protein. A D gene is named only where the DNA matches it firmly.

>TRBD2|TRBV11-3|TRBJ2-2
ASSLSGSRTGELF
>TRBD2|TRBV5-1|TRBJ2-7
ATRGAGGPYEQY
>TRBD1|TRBV25-1|TRBJ2-6
ANPDRGNVLT
>TRBD1|TRBV18|TRBJ2-7
ASSPRQGHSYEQY
>TRBD1|TRBV11-2|TRBJ1-3
ASSPQTGQGNTIY
>TRBD1|TRBV20-1|TRBJ1-4
SASWGQGEKLF
>.|TRBV9|TRBJ2-5
ASSPPLEETQY
>TRBD2|TRBV28|TRBJ2-7
ASSPSGRAYEQY
>TRBD1|TRBV18|TRBJ2-7
ASSPKDRVNTYEQY
>.|TRBV27|TRBJ2-6
ASSSQGPLSGANVLT
>.|TRBV30|TRBJ1-2
AGLQGNYGYT
>.|TRBV27|TRBJ2-7
ASSPRTVSYEQY
>TRBD1|TRBV30|TRBJ2-5
AWSVPNRGLETQY
>TRBD1|TRBV15|TRBJ1-2
ATSTGQGGNYGYT
>TRBD1|TRBV5-8|TRBJ2-2
ASTRGTGANTGELF
>.|TRBV6-6|TRBJ1-1
ASSHSPGSNTEAF
>.|TRBV7-2|TRBJ2-1
ASSLNSNEQF
>.|TRBV19|TRBJ2-3
ASSVGGTDTQY
>.|TRBV2|TRBJ2-3
ASSDPISTDTQY
>TRBD2|TRBV7-2|TRBJ2-2
ASTSRWGGGELF
>.|TRBV2|TRBJ2-7
ASSNRYEQY
>.|TRBV12-5|TRBJ2-1
ASGFLAASSYNEQF
>TRBD1|TRBV7-8|TRBJ2-7
ASSFPGQGASYEQY
>TRBD2|TRBV4-3|TRBJ2-1
ASSLRMGEGYNEQF
>TRBD2|TRBV11-3|TRBJ2-3
ASRPLAGRTDTQY
>.|TRBV30|TRBJ1-3
AGVKGPGNTIY